The source of this T cell receptor beta chain is a study of T cell repertoires in cytomegalovirus infection. Across the study: Newly reported HLA-C-restricted and thoroughly characterized HLA-B-restricted CMV epitopes were employed. A matching HLA type, together with CMV infection, was signaled by public TCR beta signatures.

This clonotype was observed a handful of times. Its antigen is still unknown. TCRdb reanalysed the reads using MiXCR and keeps one entry per CDR3 protein. The sample includes approximately 990,000 distinct CDR3 sequences, 31% of them seen just once. Germline values: CDR1 SQVTM, CDR2 ANQGSEA. V was pared by 3 bases and J by 6 bases, with 11 bases between. CDR3 length: 12 residues. The study's findings and limits: HLA-C-restricted TCR beta clonotypes specific for CMV led the ex vivo response. Totalled public TCR beta family frequency picked out people who carried CMV plus the relevant HLA.

The source was cultured CD8+ T cells from PBMCs, collected from culture after CMV antigen stimulation. The receptor was derived from a human donor in good health (CMV status not recorded). Some clones in this sample may be carry-over from other donors' samples. The chain joins TRBV29-1 to TRBJ2-5; D might be TRBD1 (6 bases). CDR3 loop: CSVENRVQTQYF. In nucleotides, the CDR3 is TGCAGCGTTGAGAACAGGGTACAGACCCAGTACTTC. Looking up the rest from reference TRBV29-1 and TRBJ2-5 gives the full variable domain: SAVISQKPSRDICQRGTSLTIQCQVDSQVTMMFWYRQQPGQSLTLIATANQGSEATYESGFVIDKFPISRPNLTFSTLTVSNMSPEDSSIYLCSVENRVQTQYFGPGTRLLVL.